The entry below describes one T cell receptor (beta chain). This sample is drawn from a study of cytomegalovirus exposure and HLA in healthy donors. PCR amplification relied on 60 Vbeta primers (plus 13 Jbeta primers). Original handling: About 11 million shared chains were among the roughly 80 million unique TCR beta chains that a later analysis counted. This table comes from immunoSEQ multiplex PCR, and its TCRdb copy is limited to in-frame clones, with some not included. D and trimming were read from the DNA, whereas the V and J calls and clone size are those reported in that table. Altogether about 97,000 clones are present, about 80% being singletons, with the ten largest covering approximately 4%. V shed 4 bases, J shed 7 bases, and the junction held 10 bases outside the gene matches. Germline-derived CDR1 and CDR2 are GTSNPN and SVGIG (reference sequence). CDR3 length: 15 residues.

The sample taken for sequencing was PBMCs. The origin of this receptor is a middle-aged man in good health and CMV-seronegative. The J gene is TRBJ1-1, the V gene TRBV30, with 12 bases aligning to TRBD1. CDR3 nucleotide sequence: TGTGCCTGGACCCCCAGGGACAGGGGGCTGGGTGAAGCTTTCTTT. Protein sequence: CAWTPRDRGLGEAFF.